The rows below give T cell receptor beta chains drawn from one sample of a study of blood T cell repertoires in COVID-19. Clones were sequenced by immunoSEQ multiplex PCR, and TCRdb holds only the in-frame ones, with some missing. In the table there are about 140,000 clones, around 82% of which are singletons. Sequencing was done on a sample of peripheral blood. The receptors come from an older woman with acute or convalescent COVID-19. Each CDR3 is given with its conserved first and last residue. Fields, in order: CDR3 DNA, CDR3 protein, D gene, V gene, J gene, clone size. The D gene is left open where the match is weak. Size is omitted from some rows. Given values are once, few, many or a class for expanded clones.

CDR3nt: TGTGCCACCAGTGAATATGACAGGGGCTATGGCTACACCTTC
CDR3aa: CATSEYDRGYGYTF
d_gene: TRBD1
v_gene: TRBV24-1
j_gene: TRBJ1-2
abundance: NA

CDR3nt: TGTGCCAGCAGTGACGGGACAGTTCATTCCTACGAGCAGTACTTC
CDR3aa: CASSDGTVHSYEQYF
d_gene: TRBD1
v_gene: TRBV6-4
j_gene: TRBJ2-7
abundance: NA

CDR3nt: TGTGCCAGCAGTTACTCTGGGGGGACAGGGGATGGCTACACCTTC
CDR3aa: CASSYSGGTGDGYTF
d_gene: TRBD1
v_gene: TRBV6-5
j_gene: TRBJ1-2
abundance: NA

CDR3nt: TGCGCCAGCAGCTCCCTGCGGGATGGAGAGACCCAGTACTTC
CDR3aa: CASSSLRDGETQYF
d_gene: NA
v_gene: TRBV5-1
j_gene: TRBJ2-5
abundance: NA

CDR3nt: TGTGCCAGCAGCCCAGGGTCGATGGCGCCCCAGCATTTT
CDR3aa: CASSPGSMAPQHF
d_gene: NA
v_gene: TRBV7-9
j_gene: TRBJ1-5
abundance: NA

CDR3nt: TGTGCCAGCAGCCCCCAGTCCCGCGGCACTTCACCCCTCCACTTT
CDR3aa: CASSPQSRGTSPLHF
d_gene: NA
v_gene: TRBV9
j_gene: TRBJ1-6
abundance: NA

CDR3nt: TGTGCCAGAACAATAATTCAGGGGAACACTGAAGCTTTCTTT
CDR3aa: CARTIIQGNTEAFF
d_gene: NA
v_gene: TRBV2
j_gene: TRBJ1-1
abundance: NA

CDR3nt: TGTGCCAGCAGCGCAGGGGAAAGGAGTTCACCCCTCCACTTT
CDR3aa: CASSAGERSSPLHF
d_gene: NA
v_gene: TRBV9
j_gene: TRBJ1-6
abundance: NA

CDR3nt: TGCGCCAGCAGCCCCCTGCAGGGGAATAGCTATGGCTACACCTTC
CDR3aa: CASSPLQGNSYGYTF
d_gene: NA
v_gene: TRBV5-1
j_gene: TRBJ1-2
abundance: NA

CDR3nt: TGTGCCAGCAGCTTAGCCACGGGCGCAGGGGGCTACGAGCAGTACTTC
CDR3aa: CASSLATGAGGYEQYF
d_gene: TRBD1
v_gene: TRBV7-2
j_gene: TRBJ2-7
abundance: NA

CDR3nt: TGTGCCAGCTCAAAGCGGGGGACAGGGGGAGATACGCAGTATTTT
CDR3aa: CASSKRGTGGDTQYF
d_gene: TRBD1
v_gene: TRBV28
j_gene: TRBJ2-3
abundance: NA

CDR3nt: TGTGCCCCAGACAGGGAAATCCAAGAGACCCAGTACTTC
CDR3aa: CAPDREIQETQYF
d_gene: TRBD1
v_gene: TRBV30
j_gene: TRBJ2-5
abundance: NA

CDR3nt: TGTGCCAGCAGCCTCTGGTTAGCGGACAGGGGAGATACGCAGTATTTT
CDR3aa: CASSLWLADRGDTQYF
d_gene: TRBD1
v_gene: TRBV7-3
j_gene: TRBJ2-3
abundance: NA

CDR3nt: TGTGCCAGCAGTGGGGGACTGAGGGTCTCTGGGGCCAACGTCCTGACTTTC
CDR3aa: CASSGGLRVSGANVLTF
d_gene: NA
v_gene: TRBV6-1
j_gene: TRBJ2-6
abundance: once

CDR3nt: TGTGCCAGCAGCCTCGGGACTAGCGGCTCCTACAATGAGCAGTTCTTC
CDR3aa: CASSLGTSGSYNEQFF
d_gene: TRBD2
v_gene: TRBV11-1
j_gene: TRBJ2-1
abundance: NA

CDR3nt: TGTGCCAGCAGTTCTGAGCGAGCCCTTCAGCCCCAGCATTTT
CDR3aa: CASSSERALQPQHF
d_gene: NA
v_gene: TRBV2
j_gene: TRBJ1-5
abundance: NA

CDR3nt: TGTGCCACCAGTGACCAACAGGGGTCCTACAATCAGCCCCAGCATTTT
CDR3aa: CATSDQQGSYNQPQHF
d_gene: TRBD1
v_gene: TRBV24-1
j_gene: TRBJ1-5
abundance: few